This TCR beta chain was sequenced during a study of blood T cell repertoires in COVID-19. Sequencing used immunoSEQ multiplex PCR; TCRdb keeps in-frame clones, though not all of them. The sample yields about 76,000 clones, about 80% seen once. Looked up from germline, CDR1 is LGHNT and CDR2 is FRNRAP. The CDR3 is 12 residues long. With 3 bases removed from V and 8 bases from J, the gap between germline ends came to 7 bases. Sequencing was performed on peripheral blood. V usage is TRBV12-5 and J usage is TRBJ1-4; D not resolved. This sequence originates from a human donor in a cohort sampled during active COVID-19. CDR3 region: CASGFPGEKLFF. The CDR3, as DNA: TGTGCTAGTGGTTTTCCGGGGGAAAAACTGTTTTTT. Complete variable domain (other parts from reference TRBV12-5 and TRBJ1-4): DARVTQTPRHKVTEMGQEVTMRCQPILGHNTVFWYRQTMMQGLELLAYFRNRAPLDDSGMPKDRFSAEMPDATLATLKIQPSEPRDSAVYFCASGFPGEKLFFGSGTQLSVL.